Listed here are 27 T cell receptor beta chains from one sample, sequenced in a study of cytomegalovirus exposure and HLA in healthy donors. PCR employed 60 Vbeta and 13 Jbeta primers. Profiled with immunoSEQ multiplex PCR; TCRdb holds only in-frame clones, not every one. The repertoire has 120,000 to 150,000 clones, approximately 80% of them found once; the top ten carry 5.1%. The sequencing input was PBMCs. These receptors originate from a male donor in good health and CMV-seronegative.

The chain has TRBV10-3 and TRBJ1-1, with D perhaps matching TRBD1 (5 bases). The CDR3 runs 16 residues. Trimming shortened V by 0 bases and J by 6 bases, and 17 bases separated the two germline ends. Germline V gene sequence: CDR1 ENHRY, CDR2 SYGVKD. The CDR3: CAISESRRDFYPEAFF. CDR3 nucleotides: TGTGCCATCAGTGAGTCAAGGCGGGACTTTTACCCTGAAGCTTTCTTT.

The chain carries TRBV5-6 and TRBJ2-1; D possibly corresponds to TRBD2 (6 bases). This CDR3 contains 15 residues. Trimming shortened V by 4 bases and J by 9 bases, and 20 bases separated the two germline ends. Germline V gene data show CDR1 as SGHDT and CDR2 as YYEEEE. The CDR3 DNA reads as TGTGCCAGCAGCGACGAGATGGGGGGTTTCAGTGAGCAGTTCTTC. It translates to CASSDEMGGFSEQFF.

The chain couples TRBV4-3 to TRBJ1-4, with D tentatively TRBD1 (6 bases). This CDR3 has 18 amino acids. V was clipped by 6 bases and J by 0 bases, with 20 bases between them. Germline lookup yields CDR1 LGHNA and CDR2 YSLEER. Here the CDR3 DNA reads TGCGCCAGCAGTTTAGGACAGTCGGCACAAGCAACTAATGAAAAACTGTTTTTT. It translates to CASSLGQSAQATNEKLFF.

This clone was detected only once. The V call is TRBV14, the J call TRBJ1-2, with 10 bases lining up with TRBD1. This CDR3 spans 15 amino acids. Germline CDR1 is SGHDN and CDR2 is FVKESK. J was trimmed by 0 bases and V by 4 bases; bases with no gene match: 2. For the CDR3, the DNA is TGTGCCAGCAGCCCGGACAGGGGGACTAACTATGGCTACACCTTC. Translated, it gives CASSPDRGTNYGYTF. The entire variable domain, with the rest obtained from reference TRBV14 and TRBJ1-2, is as follows: EAGVTQFPSHSVIEKGQTVTLRCDPISGHDNLYWYRRVMGKEIKFLLHFVKESKQDESGMPNNRFLAERTGGTYSTLKVQPAELEDSGVYFCASSPDRGTNYGYTFGSGTRLTVV.

V is TRBV7-2 and J is TRBJ1-4, with TRBD1 identical over 7 bases. The CDR3 has 15 residues. Germline-derived CDR1 and CDR2 are SGHTA and FQGNSA. The junction had 6 bases not matched to a gene; V was cut back by 0 bases and J by 8 bases. For the CDR3, the DNA is TGTGCCAGCAGCTTAGCTCCGACAGGGAACGAAAAACTGTTTTTT. This sequence encodes CASSLAPTGNEKLFF.

V usage is TRBV10-1 and J usage is TRBJ1-2; possibly TRBD1 for D (5 bases). Trimming stripped 0 bases from V and 4 bases from J, with 6 bases between. Germline CDR1 and CDR2: WNHNN and SYGVQD (reference sequence). CDR3 size: 13 residues. CDR3 sequence: CASSESGGYGYTF. DNA of the CDR3: TGCGCCAGCAGTGAGTCGGGGGGCTATGGCTACACCTTC.

J is TRBJ2-7 and V is TRBV9; weak D call: TRBD1 (6 bases). The V and J ends lost 4 bases and 5 bases respectively, with 16 bases between them. Germline loops: CDR1 SGDLS, CDR2 YYNGEE. CDR3 length: 14 residues. The CDR3 spells CASSTNREGDEQYF. The CDR3 nucleotides are TGTGCCAGCAGCACGAACAGGGAAGGCGACGAGCAGTACTTC.

The J gene is TRBJ2-1, the V gene TRBV7-9; 10 bases match TRBD1. Looked up from germline, CDR1 is SEHNR and CDR2 is FQNEAQ (reference sequence). J lost 15 bases, V lost 2 bases, and 4 bases had no gene match. The CDR3 runs to 12 residues. CDR3 region: CASSLWDRGPFF. For the CDR3, the DNA is TGTGCCAGCAGCTTATGGGACAGGGGTCCGTTCTTC. Full variable domain (remainder filled in from reference TRBV7-9 and TRBJ2-1): DTGVSQNPRHKITKRGQNVTFRCDPISEHNRLYWYRQTLGQGPEFLTYFQNEAQLEKSRLLSDRFSAERPKGSFSTLEIQRTEQGDSAMYLCASSLWDRGPFFGPGTRLTVL.

This clone has a count of ten or more. This chain joins TRBV4-3 and TRBJ2-3, with D maybe TRBD2 (6 bases). This CDR3 is 12 amino acids long. Between the trimmed V and J ends, which lost 6 bases and 8 bases, there was a span of 12 bases. Germline CDR1 LGHNA, CDR2 YSLEER. The CDR3 protein is CASRGTAGTQYF. CDR3 DNA: TGCGCCAGCAGGGGGACTGCGGGTACGCAGTATTTT.

The chain links TRBV7-2 to TRBJ2-2; maybe TRBD1 (5 bases). Trimming shortened V by 5 bases and J by 5 bases, and 12 bases separated the two germline ends. Germline V gene sequence: CDR1 SGHTA, CDR2 FQGNSA. This CDR3 is built from 14 residues. CDR3 protein: CASSPGALTGELFF. The CDR3 DNA follows: TGTGCCAGCAGCCCTGGGGCGCTAACCGGGGAGCTGTTTTTT.

The chain is built from TRBV10-3 and TRBJ1-3; D is unresolved. V lost 3 bases to trimming and J lost 0 bases, with 6 bases between them. This CDR3 region has 14 residues. CDR1 and CDR2 (germline): ENHRY, SYGVKD. CDR3 bases: TGTGCCATCAGTGATCCCAACTCTGGAAACACCATATATTTT. It is translated as CAISDPNSGNTIYF.

This chain connects TRBV2 to TRBJ2-3; maybe TRBD2 (5 bases). CDR1 is SNHLY, CDR2 FYNNEI, per germline. CDR3 length: 13 amino acids. Trimming removed 7 bases at V and 3 bases at J, with 11 bases between. The CDR3 reads CASNPGITDTQYF. The CDR3 DNA is TGTGCCAGCAACCCGGGAATAACAGATACGCAGTATTTT.

V is TRBV15 and J is TRBJ1-4, with TRBD1 as a possible D gene (5 bases). This CDR3 is built from 16 residues. Germline assignment: CDR1 LNHNV and CDR2 YYDKDF (reference sequence). The V and J ends lost 0 bases and 10 bases respectively, with 18 bases between them. The CDR3 region is CATSRDAPTGSGKLFF. CDR3 DNA: TGTGCCACCAGCAGAGATGCGCCAACAGGTAGCGGAAAACTGTTTTTT.

The sample holds a few counts of this clone. V is TRBV9 and J is TRBJ1-3; D ambiguous. The V end was cut by 1 base, the J end by 2 bases, with 10 bases between. This CDR3 region has 15 residues. Germline CDR1 and CDR2: SGDLS and YYNGEE. CDR3 DNA: TGTGCCAGCAGCGTAAGAGGGAACGCTGGAAACACCATATATTTT. It specifies CASSVRGNAGNTIYF.

This chain links TRBV7-2 with TRBJ1-5; D is perhaps TRBD1 (5 bases). Germline CDR1 reads SGHTA; CDR2 reads FQGNSA. Trimming removed 2 bases at V and 11 bases at J, with 13 bases between. This CDR3 has 13 residues. The CDR3 DNA reads TGTGCCAGCAGCTTAAATTCGGCAGGGTCCCAGCATTTT. Amino acid sequence: CASSLNSAGSQHF. Complete variable domain (other parts from reference TRBV7-2 and TRBJ1-5): GAGVSQSPSNKVTEKGKDVELRCDPISGHTALYWYRQSLGQGLEFLIYFQGNSAPDKSGLPSDRFSAERTGGSVSTLTIQRTQQEDSAVYLCASSLNSAGSQHFGDGTRLSIL.

The CDR3 here is CASSLVPGVYEQYF. CDR3 nucleotides: TGCGCCAGCAGCTTGGTCCCAGGGGTCTACGAGCAGTACTTC. V gene TRBV5-1 combines with J gene TRBJ2-7, with a weak D call TRBD1 (6 bases). Per germline, CDR1 SGHRS and CDR2 YFSETQ. The CDR3 is 14 amino acids. Trimming took 0 bases from V and 3 from J, leaving 10 bases between them. Drawing the rest from reference TRBV5-1 and TRBJ2-7, the complete variable domain is KAGVTQTPRYLIKTRGQQVTLSCSPISGHRSVSWYQQTPGQGLQFLFEYFSETQRNKGNFPGRFSGRQFSNSRSEMNVSTLELGDSALYLCASSLVPGVYEQYFGPGTRLTVT.

In regard to this clone: Within the sample, other DNA sequences also encode this same CDR3. The V gene is TRBV19, the J gene TRBJ1-1; the D gene is possibly TRBD1 (6 bases). V was pared by 4 bases and J by 0 bases, with 9 bases between. The CDR3 length is 14 residues. CDR1 and CDR2 from the germline V gene are LNHDA and SQIVND (reference sequence). Here the CDR3 DNA reads TGTGCCAGTAGTACCACAGGGTTGAACACTGAAGCTTTCTTT. The encoded protein is CASSTTGLNTEAFF.

This clone was detected only a few times. The chain recombines TRBV30 with TRBJ2-5; 7 nucleotides agree with TRBD2. With V trimmed by 2 bases and J by 6 bases, 6 bases remained unmatched. Germline assignment: CDR1 GTSNPN and CDR2 SVGIG (reference sequence). The CDR3 has 13 residues. The CDR3 DNA reads as TGTGCCTGGAGTCGGCTAGCGGAGAAGACCCAGTACTTC. This encodes CAWSRLAEKTQYF.

The chain couples TRBV6-5 to TRBJ1-5, with 10 bases identical to TRBD1. V lost 6 bases, J lost 5 bases, and 4 bases stayed unmatched. The germline gives CDR1 MNHEY, CDR2 SVGAGI. There are 14 residues in the CDR3. CDR3 DNA: TGTGCCAGCAGCCCGGACAGGGGGGATCAGCCCCAGCATTTT. It codes for CASSPDRGDQPQHF.

The CDR3: CASRFETGYEQYF. The CDR3 region has the DNA TGTGCCAGCAGATTCGAGACAGGCTACGAGCAGTACTTC. This chain joins TRBV5-5 and TRBJ2-7; D possibly corresponds to TRBD1 (6 bases). Trimming left V 5 bases short and J 3 bases short, with 12 bases between. This CDR3 comprises 13 residues. Germline V gives CDR1 SGHKS, CDR2 YYEKEE (reference sequence).

The chain employs TRBV5-6 and TRBJ2-1; 10 nucleotides match TRBD2. The J segment lost 7 bases and the V segment lost 2 bases, leaving 12 bases of the junction unmatched. CDR3 size: 17 residues. CDR1 is SGHDT, CDR2 YYEEEE, per germline. The CDR3 reads CASSFLSGGIHLNEQFF. The CDR3 nucleotides are TGTGCCAGCAGCTTCCTTAGCGGGGGGATTCATTTGAATGAGCAGTTCTTC.

This clone was counted a few times. This chain links TRBV20-1 with TRBJ1-2; the D is unclear. Trimming pared 3 bases from V and 8 bases from J, leaving 10 bases between. The germline gives CDR1 DFQATT, CDR2 SNEGSKA (reference sequence). This CDR3 comprises 11 residues. This CDR3 reads CSASAPGGYTF. CDR3 nucleotides: TGCAGTGCTAGTGCCCCGGGGGGCTACACCTTC.

The chain combines TRBV6-5 with TRBJ1-2; TRBD1 might be the D (5 bases). The CDR3 loop spans 15 amino acids. Trimming cost V 2 bases and J 4 bases, with 14 bases left between them. Germline V gives CDR1 MNHEY, CDR2 SVGAGI. In DNA form, the CDR3 reads TGTGCCAGCAGTTACCTAGGGGATTTCGGCTATGGCTACACCTTC. Protein sequence: CASSYLGDFGYGYTF.

V usage is TRBV5-1 and J usage is TRBJ2-2; D may be TRBD2 (5 bases). The CDR3 consists of 16 residues. Looked up from germline, CDR1 is SGHRS and CDR2 is YFSETQ. V was cut by 4 bases and J by 4 bases, with 17 bases left in between. Here the CDR3 reads CASSPVLMAGTGELFF. The CDR3 DNA follows: TGCGCCAGCAGCCCAGTCCTAATGGCGGGCACCGGGGAGCTGTTTTTT.

CDR3 amino acids: CAISEAGQVGLNQPQHF. The CDR3 bases are TGTGCCATCAGTGAGGCGGGGCAGGTAGGGCTCAATCAGCCCCAGCATTTT. The chain carries TRBV10-3 and TRBJ1-5; maybe TRBD1 (5 bases). Germline CDR1 is ENHRY and CDR2 is SYGVKD. Trimming pared 2 bases from V and 3 bases from J, leaving 17 bases between. The CDR3 totals 17 residues.

The rearrangement links TRBV7-6 to TRBJ1-2; D uncertain. Germline V gives CDR1 SGHVS, CDR2 FNYEAQ. The V end lost 1 base, the J end lost 2 bases, and 11 bases lay between the germline ends. The CDR3 extends over 15 amino acids. In DNA, the CDR3 is TGTGCCAGCAGCTTAGGGGCTATGGGCAACTATGGCTACACCTTC. It translates to CASSLGAMGNYGYTF. Looking up the rest from reference TRBV7-6 and TRBJ1-2 gives the full variable domain: GAGVSQSPRYKVTKRGQDVALRCDPISGHVSLYWYRQALGQGPEFLTYFNYEAQQDKSGLPNDRFSAERPEGSISTLTIQRTEQRDSAMYRCASSLGAMGNYGYTFGSGTRLTVV.

This chain links TRBV30 with TRBJ1-1; D is uncertain. V was cut by 2 bases and J by 11 bases, with 18 bases left in between. This CDR3 has 13 residues. Germline CDR1 reads GTSNPN; CDR2 reads SVGIG (reference sequence). As DNA, the CDR3 is TGTGCCTGGAGTCGAACACCTTCAGGTGGGGCTTTCTTT. Protein product: CAWSRTPSGGAFF.